This T cell receptor (beta chain) appears in the sequencing data of a study of cytomegalovirus exposure and HLA in healthy donors (dated by TCRdb to about 2017). Background on the whole study: An earlier analysis of fewer than 750 of the donors reported 250 to 300 Gb of sequence data and 95 million to 140 million unique TCR beta sequences obtained from around 190 million T cells. An early release that covered approximately 600 HLA-typed donors contained around 330 gigabases of sequencing data and roughly 84 million unique TCR sequences. Among the approximately 430 genotyped donors, approximately 81% belonged to the genetic ancestry cluster associated with self-reported Caucasian donors. The study was designed to test whether signatures of past pathogen exposure could be identified by cataloging public T cell receptors. The study used immunosequencing to profile the T cell repertoires of some 600 subjects and linked those repertoires to cytomegalovirus serostatus. A separate validation cohort of about 110 different subjects was used in addition to the approximately 610-subject first cohort. The study combined high-throughput TCR immunosequencing, statistical association of individual TCRs with disease status, and machine learning to predict cytomegalovirus infection status. To study patterns of TCR occurrence, a later analysis re-analyzed previously published TCR beta repertoires from 600 to 750 donors and added high-resolution HLA genotyping. In the later analysis, no new phenotypic data were used to find candidate immune exposures; instead, reliance was placed on TCR beta sequences and their occurrence across donors. In an earlier analysis of several hundred of the donors, high-throughput TCR beta sequencing was used to judge whether each TCR beta V gene segment behaved as functional or pseudogenic. Donor age, sex, ethnicity and CMV serostatus were compiled together with the repertoire data. A later genetic analysis took genome-wide SNP genotypes for about three fifths of the 666 donors and used that subset as a discovery cohort. Every discovery cohort repertoire had been produced on one sequencing platform. Both class I and class II loci were covered by HLA typing, at four-digit resolution. Typing coverage differed by locus: A, B, C, DRB1 and DQB1 were typed in roughly 620-630 donors, DQA1 in about 560, DPA1 in 600 to 610, and DPB1 in 450 to 490. Because of strong linkage in the cohort, 5 or 6 DR-DQ haplotypes were treated as single units for association and clustering. Across some 400 genotyped donors of the cohort, an average of approximately 220,000 unique TCR beta nucleotide sequences per donor were sequenced, and 15% to 20% of those sequences were non-productive. Findings and caveats that apply to the study as a whole: In this cohort, only TCR beta chains were sequenced, and detectable features were limited by the absence of alpha or paired-chain data. Most TCR sequences were seen in very few donors, while some public TCRs were found in many individuals. Specific HLA alleles were associated with about 17,000 TCR beta sequences at a false discovery rate of 0.05 in a later analysis. In both the original and validation cohorts, the classifier was reported to diagnose cytomegalovirus status with high specificity and sensitivity. When HLA alleles, especially DR and DQ, strongly co-occurred, attributing TCR associations to individual alleles was difficult. Because counts were too low, more than 15 rarely observed V segments, including chromosome 9 orphons, were left out of the earlier analysis of several hundred of the donors. A cluster of highly shared sequence variants was judged likely to be a technical artifact of the sequencing pipeline. According to a later genetic analysis, donors in an Asian-associated ancestry cluster had fewer N-insertions in productive TCRs than the roughly 700-donor mean. A later analysis reported that several top co-occurrence clusters appeared linked to parvovirus B19, influenza, CMV and Epstein-Barr virus. A total of 150 to 200 TCR beta chains were listed by the study as associated with cytomegalovirus. According to the authors, the approach could potentially be generalized to other disease states and immunological phenotypes. Correlated functional status among segregating V segments might be attributable to linkage disequilibrium, but an unknown experimental factor could not be ruled out. In a later analysis, HLA-associated TCR beta chains showed more clonal expansion and lower generation probabilities than non-associated chains that were equally common. Sequencing depth was assumed to be roughly uniform across donors in the presence/absence analyses, though that assumption may not hold. Because HLA typing was unavailable for some donors at each locus, only the typed subset was used in association tests. A further reported finding was that TCR beta sequences accurately predicted the HLA-A and HLA-B alleles for most subjects in the first cohort. In vitro tests confirmed that a few of the cytomegalovirus-associated TCR beta chains recognize cytomegalovirus antigens. Immune exposure information for the cohort was limited to CMV serostatus. A later analysis found that TCR association rates varied across HLA loci, with DRB1 alleles showing the most associated TCRs and HLA-C alleles the fewest. Most CMV-associated TCR beta chains appeared to be HLA-restricted in a later analysis, and the HLA associations seemed to be driven largely by CMV exposure. In an earlier analysis of some 540 of the donors, most TCR beta V segments appeared in productive rearrangements about 87% or about 30% of the time, broadly matching IMGT annotations. In a later genetic analysis, a missense DCLRE1C variant was associated with V-gene and J-gene trimming of TCR beta chains, and the association was replicated in an independent cohort.

To prepare the library, the immunoSEQ multiplex PCR assay was applied. A mixture of 60 forward primers for TCR Vbeta segments and 13 reverse primers for TCR Jbeta segments was used in the multiplex PCR. A multiplex PCR assay on genomic DNA amplified the CDR3 region of rearranged TCR beta genes. The amplified TCR beta libraries were sequenced on the Illumina HiSeq System as 87-base-pair reads. Per the source publication's procedure: Across the 700 or so repertoires, a later analysis counted 80 million or so unique TCR beta chains, approximately 12 million of which were shared by at least two donors. To remove PCR and sequencing errors, raw reads were error-corrected and collapsed into unique sequences using a nearest-neighbor algorithm that merged closely related sequences. CDR3 sequences were aligned to IMGT reference sequences to assign V, D and J gene segments. For a sequence to be retained, at least a six-nucleotide match to both a V gene segment and a J gene segment was required. Rearrangements were called productive when the CDR3 lacked stop codons and stayed in frame with V and J; all others were non-productive. CDR3 was defined according to IMGT convention as the region running from the second conserved V-encoded cysteine to the conserved J-encoded phenylalanine. The earlier analysis of some 600 of the donors excluded sequences that lacked an unambiguous match to a single V gene segment. An earlier analysis of 450 to 650 of the donors called V segments functional above 56.7% productive rearrangements and segregating when the between-donor standard deviation exceeded 5%. A statistical classification framework was built to diagnose cytomegalovirus status from the catalog of TCR beta chain sequences. In a later analysis, TCR nucleotide sequences were compared against IMGT/GENE-DB human TR gene sequences so that V and J genes could be assigned. A later analysis assigned CDR3 sequences and most-parsimonious VDJ recombination scenarios with the TCRdist pipeline. In a later analysis, every TCR beta chain was defined by the combination of its CDR3 amino acid sequence and its V-gene family, and reads without a unique V-gene family were dropped. As a way to deal with suspected cross-contamination and a sequencing artifact, a later analysis dropped 450 to 600 nucleotide sequences that were highly shared and had low generation probability. A later analysis calculated a clonal expansion index for each public chain from normalized within-repertoire ranks of inferred template counts. In a later analysis, generation probabilities were computed using a VDJ recombination model fitted to out-of-frame rearrangements, and the results were checked against IGoR. Hypergeometric tests were used in a later analysis to score TCR-TCR, TCR-HLA and TCR-CMV co-occurrence, with a repertoire-size bias correction applied to the TCR pairs. In a later analysis, false discovery rates were estimated by permuting HLA or CMV assignments 20 times. In a later analysis, co-occurring TCRs were grouped using DBSCAN, with TCRdist sequence similarity added in when clustering inside HLA-allele-positive subsets. Co-occurrence clustering excluded repertoires with fewer than 30,000 or more than 120,000 public chains, plus five with anomalous nucleotide sharing. TCRdb limited this immuneACCESS table to in-frame rearrangements with V and J called. A share of clones is missing; checked studies link under half to unresolved V genes, and the rest is unexplained. V, J and clone size reflect that table, while D and trimming were determined from the DNA. In all, the sample holds 95,000 to 150,000 clones, and 80% of those were seen once. 7.5% to 10% of the sample rests with the top ten.

Worth noting for this clone: Its specific antigen is unknown. No base quality values were provided; no much bigger clone lies one nucleotide off.

The cohort was made up of several hundred healthy bone marrow donors. Cohort members were all nominally healthy when sampled, although unrecorded immune exposures were likely present. The donor was CMV seropositive and was included in the group of 250 to 350 seropositive cohort members. Each donor provided a peripheral blood sample, and peripheral blood mononuclear cells were used for TCR beta sequencing. Genomic DNA extraction from the blood cell samples was performed with the Qiagen DNeasy Blood Extraction Kit. The sequencing sample was made of PBMCs. The sequence came from a female donor in good health and CMV-seropositive.

The CDR3 here reads CAISEEGNYGYTF. The bases are TGTGCCATCAGTGAAGAGGGAAACTATGGCTACACCTTC. The V and J genes are TRBV10-3 and TRBJ1-2, with the D gene call left open. CDR1 and CDR2, per the germline V gene, are ENHRY and SYGVKD. The CDR3 measures 13 amino acids from cysteine to phenylalanine. Only the CDR3 DNA is retained, 39 bases long and in frame from the first base. V gives up 3 bases and J gives up 2 bases, and the segment between their germline ends measures 7 bases.